These 13 T cell receptor beta chains share one sample of origin, sequenced in a study of blood T cell repertoires in COVID-19. TCRdb's table, derived via immunoSEQ multiplex PCR, lists solely in-frame clones and lacks some. The sample lists approximately 250,000 clones, approximately 85% occurring once. Specimen: peripheral blood. These receptors came from a man in his fifties with acute or convalescent COVID-19.

The chain links TRBV30 to TRBJ2-7; 8 positions agree with TRBD1. The junction had 2 bases not matched to a gene; V was cut back by 5 bases and J by 2 bases. This CDR3 comprises 12 residues. Per germline, CDR1 GTSNPN and CDR2 SVGIG (reference sequence). The CDR3: CAWVTGAYEQYF. CDR3 coding DNA: TGTGCCTGGGTGACAGGGGCCTACGAGCAGTACTTC. The full variable domain, its missing parts supplied by reference TRBV30 and TRBJ2-7, is SQTIHQWPATLVQPVGSPLSLECTVEGTSNPNLYWYRQAAGRGLQLLFYSVGIGQISSEVPQNLSASRPQDRQFILSSKKLLLSDSGFYLCAWVTGAYEQYFGPGTRLTVT.

This chain links TRBV15 with TRBJ2-7, with D perhaps TRBD1 (6 bases). The CDR3 has 13 amino acids. V shed 4 bases and J shed 6 bases, with 13 bases lying between them. CDR1 LNHNV and CDR2 YYDKDF come from the germline V gene (reference sequence). The CDR3 region is CATSKGESVEQYF. The DNA of the CDR3 is TGTGCCACCAGCAAGGGGGAATCGGTCGAGCAGTACTTC.

The gene calls are TRBV27 and TRBJ2-1; 10 bases are shared with TRBD2. Looked up from germline, CDR1 is MNHEY and CDR2 is SMNVEV (reference sequence). V shed 2 bases, J shed 8 bases, and the junction held 12 bases outside the gene matches. The CDR3 spans 17 residues. DNA of the CDR3: TGTGCCAGCAGTTTAATCAGGACTAGCGGCTTACACCATGAGCAGTTCTTC. Protein: CASSLIRTSGLHHEQFF.

Only a few counts were recorded for this clone. This chain links TRBV7-9 with TRBJ2-7; 10 bases are shared with TRBD2. This CDR3 spans 14 amino acids. Germline trimming cut 2 bases from V and 6 bases from J; bases unmatched to any gene: 4. The germline CDR1 and CDR2 sequences are SEHNR and FQNEAQ (reference sequence). The CDR3: CASSLLAGVGEQYF. The DNA of the CDR3 is TGTGCCAGCAGCTTACTAGCGGGAGTGGGCGAGCAGTACTTC.

This clone turned up a few times. The chain links TRBV27 to TRBJ2-7; 9 positions match TRBD1. The J segment lost 1 base and the V segment lost 5 bases, leaving 15 bases of the junction unmatched. Germline V CDR1 and CDR2: MNHEY, SMNVEV (reference sequence). The CDR3 has 18 residues. The DNA of the CDR3 is TGTGCCAGCAGTCTACGGAGGGGACAGGGAGTAGGGTCCTACGAGCAGTACTTC. The encoded protein is CASSLRRGQGVGSYEQYF.

The chain employs TRBV28 and TRBJ2-7; D is undetermined. The germline CDR1 and CDR2 sequences are MDHEN and SYDVKM. The CDR3 has 11 residues. V was pared by 6 bases and J by 4 bases, with 7 bases between. CDR3 region: CASSQLYEQYF. The DNA for the CDR3 is TGTGCCAGCAGCCAACTGTACGAGCAGTACTTC.

The chain has TRBV20-1 and TRBJ1-5, with a weak D call TRBD1 (6 bases). Germline CDR1 DFQATT, CDR2 SNEGSKA (reference sequence). Trimming left V 3 bases short and J 7 bases short, with 13 bases between. This CDR3 is built from 13 residues. The CDR3 protein is CSASRTDQQPQHF. The DNA for the CDR3 is TGCAGTGCTAGTAGGACAGATCAACAGCCCCAGCATTTT.

The chain employs TRBV25-1 and TRBJ2-2, with 7 bases identical to TRBD1. The length of the CDR3 is 16 residues. CDR1 is MGHDK and CDR2 is SYGVNS in the germline V gene. The J segment lost 1 base and the V segment lost 3 bases, leaving 5 bases of the junction unmatched. CDR3 sequence reads: CASSDERQGNTGELFF. DNA of the CDR3: TGTGCCAGCAGTGACGAACGACAGGGGAACACCGGGGAGCTGTTTTTT.

The chain employs TRBV12-3 or TRBV12-4 and TRBJ1-5, with 7 bases fitting TRBD1. The V gene end was trimmed by 6 bases and the J gene end by 6 bases; junction bases not matched to a gene: 5. This CDR3 region has 13 residues. This CDR3 is CASSPSGGQPQHF. In nucleotides, the CDR3 is TGTGCCAGCAGCCCCTCAGGGGGTCAGCCCCAGCATTTT.

In its sample, this clone was seen once. The chain joins TRBV6-5 to TRBJ2-7, with 8 bases that match TRBD1. Germline V gene data show CDR1 as MNHEY and CDR2 as SVGAGI. The CDR3 covers 15 residues. Trimming cost V 5 bases and J 3 bases; bases outside gene matches: 9. The CDR3 sequence: CASSIVRDRHYEQYF. CDR3 coding DNA: TGTGCCAGCAGTATCGTCCGGGACAGGCACTACGAGCAGTACTTC.

This sequence joins TRBV7-2 and TRBJ1-1; 9 bases fit TRBD1. After removal of 4 bases from V and 3 bases from J, the junction contained 0 bases not matched to a gene. Germline V CDR1 and CDR2: SGHTA, FQGNSA. There are 13 residues in the CDR3. The CDR3 nucleotides are TGTGCCAGCAGCTGGGACAGGGACACTGAAGCTTTCTTT. Translation gives CASSWDRDTEAFF.

The chain has TRBV24-1 and TRBJ2-5, with 8 bases lining up with TRBD1. Germline values: CDR1 KGHDR, CDR2 SFDVKD. The CDR3 extends over 16 amino acids. V shed 4 bases and J 5 bases; nucleotides not matched to a gene: 11. The CDR3 region has the DNA TGTGCCACCAGTGACCAAGGACAGGGAACCCCCGAGACCCAGTACTTC. Protein: CATSDQGQGTPETQYF.

This chain joins TRBV12-3 or TRBV12-4 and TRBJ2-7, with D unresolved. The CDR3 extends over 12 amino acids. V was clipped by 1 base and J by 3 bases, with 4 bases between them. In DNA form, the CDR3 reads TGTGCCAGCAGTTTAGACATCTACGAGCAGTACTTC. Its protein is CASSLDIYEQYF.